This T cell receptor (beta chain) was identified during a study of cytomegalovirus exposure and HLA in healthy donors. The study's findings and limits: Among TCR beta chains, those listed as cytomegalovirus-associated numbered about 150. In a later analysis, TCR beta V- and J-gene trimming showed a link to a missense DCLRE1C variant. Only CMV serostatus was available as immune exposure information. With high specificity and sensitivity, the classifier reportedly diagnosed cytomegalovirus status.

Both 60 Vbeta primers and 13 Jbeta primers went into the PCR. Here immunoSEQ multiplex PCR was the method, and the copy in TCRdb shows in-frame clones only, minus some. Of some 25,000 clones in the sample, 79% were seen once. About this clone itself: What it binds is not known.

Losses at the gene ends were 10 bases for V and 2 bases for J; bases not matched to a gene: 7. Germline V CDR1 and CDR2: SNHLY, FYNNEI. The CDR3 has 13 amino acids. Sequenced: PBMCs. The chain employs TRBV2 and TRBJ2-7; 8 positions match TRBD1. The TCR comes from a male donor in good health and CMV-seronegative. The DNA for the CDR3 is TGTGCCATCCGGACAGGGACCCCCTACGAGCAGTACTTC. Translation gives CAIRTGTPYEQYF.